This T cell receptor (beta chain) was captured by sequencing in a study of blood T cell repertoires in COVID-19. Profiled with immunoSEQ multiplex PCR; TCRdb holds only in-frame clones, not every one. The sample records 200,000 to 250,000 clones, about 90% being singletons. The germline V gene encodes CDR1 SGHAT and CDR2 FQNNGV. Trimming removed 6 bases at V and 0 bases at J, with 12 bases between. This CDR3 contains 14 residues. The chain links TRBV11-2 to TRBJ2-7, with D tentatively TRBD2 (5 bases). The sequenced sample consisted of PBMCs or T cells enriched from blood (not recorded which). This sequence originates from a woman between 50 and 59 years old with acute COVID-19. CDR3 bases: TGTGCCAGCAGTCCTCAAGGGAGCTCCTACGAGCAGTACTTC. Translating it yields CASSPQGSSYEQYF.